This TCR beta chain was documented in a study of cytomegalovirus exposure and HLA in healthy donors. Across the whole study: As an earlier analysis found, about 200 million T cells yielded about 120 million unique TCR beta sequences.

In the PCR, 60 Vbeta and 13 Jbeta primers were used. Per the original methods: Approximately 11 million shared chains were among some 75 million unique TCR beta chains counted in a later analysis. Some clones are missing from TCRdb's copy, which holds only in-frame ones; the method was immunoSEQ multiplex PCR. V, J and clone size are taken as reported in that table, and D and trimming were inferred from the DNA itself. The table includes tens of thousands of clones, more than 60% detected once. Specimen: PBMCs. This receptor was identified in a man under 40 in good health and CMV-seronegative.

CDR3 loop: CASSSTGVGEKLFF. The CDR3 DNA sequence: TGTGCCAGCAGCTCGACAGGGGTAGGGGAAAAACTGTTTTTT. The chain couples TRBV11-3 to TRBJ1-4; 8 nucleotides agree with TRBD1. After removal of 4 bases from V and 8 bases from J, the junction contained 6 bases not matched to a gene. Germline loops: CDR1 SGHNT, CDR2 YENEEA. The CDR3 runs to 14 residues.